The 23 T cell receptor beta chains in this list originate from one sample, sequenced in a study of CD8+CD57+ T cells in acquired aplastic anemia. TCR beta VDJ combinations and CDR3 sequences were profiled from genomic DNA. From the reads, TCRdb called clonotypes with MiXCR, one entry per CDR3 protein. The sample has about 160,000 distinct CDR3 sequences; around 50% are singletons. Previously, flow cytometry had revealed CD8+CD57+ cell expansion in the patients chosen for sequencing. The sequencing input was sorted CD4+, CD8+, or CD8+CD57+ T cells (not recorded which) from PBMCs. The receptors derive from a human donor with aplastic anemia.

This clonotype was detected ten times or more. CDR3 sequence: CASRARGGAHEQFF. CDR3 in DNA: TGCGCCAGCAGGGCCAGGGGGGGGGCTCATGAGCAGTTCTTC. V and J are TRBV10-1 and TRBJ2-1, with D perhaps matching TRBD1 or TRBD2 (7 bases each). Germline V gene data show CDR1 as WNHNN and CDR2 as SYGVQD (reference sequence). The CDR3 totals 14 residues. The V end lost 6 bases, the J end lost 8 bases, and 17 bases lay between the germline ends.

The chain combines TRBV7-2 with TRBJ1-2; tentatively, D is TRBD1 (6 bases). Germline V gives CDR1 SGHTA, CDR2 FQGNSA. V dropped 6 bases and J dropped 6 bases, with 11 bases sitting between them. The CDR3 contains 12 residues. CDR3 in amino acids: CASRADSHGYTF. The CDR3, as DNA: TGTGCCAGCAGGGCGGACAGCCATGGCTACACCTTC. Based on the CDR3 plus reference TRBV7-2 and TRBJ1-2, the full variable domain is GAGVSQSPSNKVTEKGKDVELRCDPISGHTALYWYRQSLGQGLEFLIYFQGNSAPDKSGLPSDRFSAERTGGSVSTLTIQRTQQEDSAVYLCASRADSHGYTFGSGTRLTVV.

This clonotype was detected ten times or more. The V and J genes are TRBV6-6 and TRBJ2-7, with a weak D call TRBD2 (5 bases). V was trimmed by 4 bases and J by 2 bases, leaving 15 bases between them. Germline-derived CDR1 and CDR2 are MNHNY and SVGAGI (reference sequence). The CDR3 extends over 15 amino acids. As DNA, the CDR3 is TGTGCCAGCAGTTTAATAGCGATAGGTGCCTACGAGCAGTACTTC. It translates to CASSLIAIGAYEQYF.

The chain links TRBV15 to TRBJ1-1; 10 nucleotides line up with TRBD1. Germline-derived CDR1 and CDR2 are LNHNV and YYDKDF (reference sequence). This CDR3 has 14 amino acids. CDR3 sequence reads: CATGGDRGSTEAFF. The DNA for the CDR3 is TGTGCTACCGGCGGGGACAGGGGTAGCACTGAAGCTTTCTTT.

This clonotype was detected once. The rearrangement uses TRBV7-8 and TRBJ2-3; D remains ambiguous. The V end was cut by 6 bases, the J end by 2 bases, with 9 bases between. This CDR3 is built from 13 residues. Germline assignment: CDR1 SGHVS and CDR2 FQNEAQ. This CDR3 is CASSMHLTDTQYF. The CDR3 nucleotides read TGTGCCAGCAGTATGCACCTCACAGATACGCAGTATTTT.

In this sample, this clonotype turned up many times. The V call is TRBV28, the J call TRBJ2-7; D unclear. This CDR3 contains 16 residues. The V and J ends lost 4 bases and 0 bases respectively, with 16 bases between them. Germline V gene sequence: CDR1 MDHEN, CDR2 SYDVKM. In DNA form, the CDR3 reads TGTGCCAGCAGTTCCCTACTGCAGTTACACTCCTACGAGCAGTACTTC. Residues: CASSSLLQLHSYEQYF.

This clonotype was counted many times. CDR3: CASSLWAASGNTIYF. In DNA form, the CDR3 reads TGTGCCAGCAGCTTGTGGGCCGCCTCTGGAAACACCATATATTTT. This chain connects TRBV5-8 to TRBJ1-3, with D unclear. The CDR3 has 15 residues. V lost 1 base and J 0 bases, leaving 8 bases between the germline ends. CDR1 is SGHTS and CDR2 is YDEGEE in the germline V gene. Complete variable domain (other parts from reference TRBV5-8 and TRBJ1-3): EAGVTQSPTHLIKTRGQQATLRCSPISGHTSVYWYQQALGLGLQFLLWYDEGEERNRGNFPPRFSGRQFPNYSSELNVNALELEDSALYLCASSLWAASGNTIYFGEGSWLTVV.

The chain couples TRBV12-3 or TRBV12-4 to TRBJ2-5; 10 nucleotides agree with TRBD1. J was trimmed by 5 bases and V by 7 bases; bases with no gene match: 16. This CDR3 is 17 amino acids long. CDR3 loop: CASTRRAGTGEGETQYF. CDR3 in DNA: TGTGCCAGCACCCGACGCGCCGGGACAGGGGAGGGGGAGACCCAGTACTTC.

This clonotype occurred many times. V gene TRBV4-2 combines with J gene TRBJ2-7; the D is unclear. The CDR3 totals 14 residues. Germline assignment: CDR1 LGHNA and CDR2 YNFKEQ. V was pared by 0 bases and J by 0 bases, with 6 bases between. The DNA of the CDR3 is TGTGCCAGCAGCCAAGAAGTCAGCTCCTACGAGCAGTACTTC. Translated, it gives CASSQEVSSYEQYF.

This clonotype was detected ten times or more. This chain connects TRBV7-8 to TRBJ1-1, with 7 bases lining up with TRBD1. After removal of 4 bases from V and 6 bases from J, the junction contained 8 bases not matched to a gene. Germline CDR1 SGHVS, CDR2 FQNEAQ. This CDR3 is 14 amino acids long. The CDR3 loop reads CASSSISTGSEAFF. CDR3 coding DNA: TGTGCCAGCAGCTCAATATCGACAGGGTCTGAAGCTTTCTTT. Variable domain in full (rest from reference TRBV7-8 and TRBJ1-1): GAGVSQSPRYKVAKRGQDVALRCDPISGHVSLFWYQQALGQGPEFLTYFQNEAQLDKSGLPSDRFFAERPEGSVSTLKIQRTQQEDSAVYLCASSSISTGSEAFFGQGTRLTVV.

About this clonotype: A read error may explain this, as a much larger clone is one base away. The rearrangement links TRBV12-3 or TRBV12-4 to TRBJ2-7; 13 bases are shared with TRBD2. This CDR3 has 15 residues. The CDR3 here is CASSSGLAGAYDQYF. CDR3 nucleotide sequence: TGTGCCAGCAGTTCTGGACTAGCGGGAGCCTACGATCAGTACTTC.

This clonotype appeared many times. The chain is built from TRBV7-2 and TRBJ2-7; D possibly uses TRBD1 or TRBD2 (5 bases each). CDR1 is SGHTA and CDR2 is FQGNSA in the germline V gene. Trimming left V 6 bases short and J 0 bases short, with 15 bases between. CDR3 length: 15 amino acids. The chain's CDR3 is CASRFRVGASYEQYF. CDR3 DNA sequence: TGTGCCAGCAGATTTCGAGTCGGGGCCTCCTACGAGCAGTACTTC.

The chain joins TRBV15 to TRBJ1-1; a possible D gene is TRBD1 (6 bases). CDR3 length: 16 amino acids. Germline CDR1 reads LNHNV; CDR2 reads YYDKDF (reference sequence). Trimming took 5 bases from V and 4 from J, leaving 20 bases between them. The DNA of the CDR3 is TGTGCCACCAGCTCCCGGGGAGGGGGTACCGTCACTGAAGCTTTCTTT. Its translation: CATSSRGGGTVTEAFF.

This clonotype has at least ten counts. V and J are TRBV6-5 and TRBJ2-3; D not resolved. The CDR3 is 14 amino acids. Trimming cost V 0 bases and J 2 bases, with 6 bases left between them. Germline CDR1 and CDR2: MNHEY and SVGAGI. This CDR3 is CASSYSQTTDTQYF. Here the CDR3 DNA reads TGTGCCAGCAGTTACTCCCAAACCACAGATACGCAGTATTTT.

This clonotype turned up a few times. The rearrangement joins TRBV28 to TRBJ2-1; 7 bases are shared with TRBD2. The CDR3 totals 16 residues. CDR1 is MDHEN, CDR2 SYDVKM, per germline. The ends lost 6 bases at V and 4 bases at J; junction bases unmatched: 12. In DNA, the CDR3 is TGTGCCAGCAGAACCTACGGGAGGACCTCGTACAATGAGCAGTTCTTC. Protein: CASRTYGRTSYNEQFF.

The V call is TRBV20-1, the J call TRBJ2-7, with 9 bases fitting TRBD2. Germline CDR1 and CDR2: DFQATT and SNEGSKA (reference sequence). Losses at the gene ends were 6 bases for V and 2 bases for J; bases not matched to a gene: 8. This CDR3 region has 14 residues. The CDR3 reads CSAHLAGNAYEQYF. The CDR3 DNA reads TGCAGTGCCCATCTAGCGGGGAATGCCTACGAGCAGTACTTC.

This clonotype was seen at least ten times. The chain has TRBV5-1 and TRBJ2-3; D gene ambiguous. The V and J ends lost 0 bases and 2 bases respectively, with 10 bases between them. CDR3 length equals 15 residues. Germline-derived CDR1 and CDR2 are SGHRS and YFSETQ. In DNA, the CDR3 is TGCGCCAGCAGCTTGGAGGTCAGAATCACAGATACGCAGTATTTT. This translates into CASSLEVRITDTQYF.

This chain joins TRBV2 and TRBJ1-1; D unresolved. Germline assignment: CDR1 SNHLY and CDR2 FYNNEI. V lost 10 bases and J 0 bases, leaving 15 bases between the germline ends. CDR3 size: 14 residues. The DNA of the CDR3 is TGTGCCATCATGCCTAACACTCTGAACACTGAAGCTTTCTTT. Encoded protein: CAIMPNTLNTEAFF.

V is TRBV10-3 and J is TRBJ1-2; 7 bases agree with TRBD1. Unmatched junction bases numbered 8, after V lost 3 bases and J lost 4 bases. This CDR3 spans 15 amino acids. Per the germline V gene, CDR1 is ENHRY and CDR2 is SYGVKD. The CDR3 DNA follows: TGTGCCATCAGTGAATCGGGACAGCTTCCCTATGGCTACACCTTC. Translation: CAISESGQLPYGYTF.

About this clonotype itself: A much larger clone lies a single base off, so this may be a read error. The chain is built from TRBV9 and TRBJ2-1, with 8 bases lining up with TRBD1. Germline lookup yields CDR1 SGDLS and CDR2 YYNGEE. CDR3 length: 16 residues. The CDR3 DNA follows: TGTGCCAGCAGCGCCACCGGGACAGGACAACACAATGAGCGGTTCTTC. Its translation: CASSATGTGQHNERFF.

This clonotype was recorded many times. The chain uses TRBV6-1 and TRBJ2-3; 15 nucleotides match TRBD2. The CDR3 extends over 18 amino acids. V was pared by 6 bases and J by 0 bases, with 7 bases of the junction left unmatched. Germline CDR1 is MNHNS and CDR2 is SASEGT. The CDR3 region is CASRGLAGGISSTDTQYF. In DNA, the CDR3 is TGTGCCAGCAGGGGACTAGCGGGAGGTATTTCTAGCACAGATACGCAGTATTTT.

This chain uses TRBV19 with TRBJ2-1; perhaps TRBD1 as D (5 bases). The germline gives CDR1 LNHDA, CDR2 SQIVND (reference sequence). The CDR3 contains 17 residues. Trimming removed 5 bases from V and 4 bases from J, with 21 bases in between. CDR3 region: CASSRKPRVLLYNEQFF. The CDR3, as DNA: TGTGCCAGTAGTCGTAAACCCAGGGTGTTGTTGTACAATGAGCAGTTCTTC.

J is TRBJ2-7 and V is TRBV10-3; D may be TRBD1 (6 bases). The length of the CDR3 is 15 residues. Trimming left V 6 bases short and J 3 bases short, with 18 bases between. CDR1 and CDR2 (germline): ENHRY, SYGVKD. The CDR3 here is CAISSGPEGGYEQYF. The CDR3, as DNA: TGTGCCATCAGCAGCGGTCCTGAAGGGGGCTACGAGCAGTACTTC.